Below, 2 T cell receptor beta chains from the same sample are listed, as sequenced in a study of blood T cell repertoires in COVID-19. Profiled with immunoSEQ multiplex PCR; TCRdb holds only in-frame clones, not every one. Of over 55,000 clones listed, around 83% were seen once; the top ten hold roughly 10%. Sequencing was carried out using peripheral blood. Receptor source: a man aged 45-60 years with COVID-19, enrolled during active disease.

CDR3 sequence reads: CASSPPQGASGNTIYF. The CDR3 nucleotides read TGTGCCAGCAGTCCCCCCCAGGGCGCCTCTGGAAACACCATATATTTT. This chain connects TRBV28 to TRBJ1-3, with D perhaps matching TRBD1 (5 bases). CDR1 is MDHEN and CDR2 is SYDVKM in the germline V gene. CDR3 size: 16 residues. V lost 5 bases and J lost 0, with 14 bases in between.

This clone is medium-sized. The rearrangement uses TRBV6-5 and TRBJ1-5; 7 bases map to TRBD1. V shed 10 bases, J shed 1 base, and the junction held 7 bases outside the gene matches. In germline, CDR1 is MNHEY, CDR2 SVGAGI. The CDR3 extends over 14 amino acids. Written as DNA, the CDR3 is TGTGCCACCCAGGAGGGGGCGAGCAATCAGCCCCAGCATTTT. Translated: CATQEGASNQPQHF.